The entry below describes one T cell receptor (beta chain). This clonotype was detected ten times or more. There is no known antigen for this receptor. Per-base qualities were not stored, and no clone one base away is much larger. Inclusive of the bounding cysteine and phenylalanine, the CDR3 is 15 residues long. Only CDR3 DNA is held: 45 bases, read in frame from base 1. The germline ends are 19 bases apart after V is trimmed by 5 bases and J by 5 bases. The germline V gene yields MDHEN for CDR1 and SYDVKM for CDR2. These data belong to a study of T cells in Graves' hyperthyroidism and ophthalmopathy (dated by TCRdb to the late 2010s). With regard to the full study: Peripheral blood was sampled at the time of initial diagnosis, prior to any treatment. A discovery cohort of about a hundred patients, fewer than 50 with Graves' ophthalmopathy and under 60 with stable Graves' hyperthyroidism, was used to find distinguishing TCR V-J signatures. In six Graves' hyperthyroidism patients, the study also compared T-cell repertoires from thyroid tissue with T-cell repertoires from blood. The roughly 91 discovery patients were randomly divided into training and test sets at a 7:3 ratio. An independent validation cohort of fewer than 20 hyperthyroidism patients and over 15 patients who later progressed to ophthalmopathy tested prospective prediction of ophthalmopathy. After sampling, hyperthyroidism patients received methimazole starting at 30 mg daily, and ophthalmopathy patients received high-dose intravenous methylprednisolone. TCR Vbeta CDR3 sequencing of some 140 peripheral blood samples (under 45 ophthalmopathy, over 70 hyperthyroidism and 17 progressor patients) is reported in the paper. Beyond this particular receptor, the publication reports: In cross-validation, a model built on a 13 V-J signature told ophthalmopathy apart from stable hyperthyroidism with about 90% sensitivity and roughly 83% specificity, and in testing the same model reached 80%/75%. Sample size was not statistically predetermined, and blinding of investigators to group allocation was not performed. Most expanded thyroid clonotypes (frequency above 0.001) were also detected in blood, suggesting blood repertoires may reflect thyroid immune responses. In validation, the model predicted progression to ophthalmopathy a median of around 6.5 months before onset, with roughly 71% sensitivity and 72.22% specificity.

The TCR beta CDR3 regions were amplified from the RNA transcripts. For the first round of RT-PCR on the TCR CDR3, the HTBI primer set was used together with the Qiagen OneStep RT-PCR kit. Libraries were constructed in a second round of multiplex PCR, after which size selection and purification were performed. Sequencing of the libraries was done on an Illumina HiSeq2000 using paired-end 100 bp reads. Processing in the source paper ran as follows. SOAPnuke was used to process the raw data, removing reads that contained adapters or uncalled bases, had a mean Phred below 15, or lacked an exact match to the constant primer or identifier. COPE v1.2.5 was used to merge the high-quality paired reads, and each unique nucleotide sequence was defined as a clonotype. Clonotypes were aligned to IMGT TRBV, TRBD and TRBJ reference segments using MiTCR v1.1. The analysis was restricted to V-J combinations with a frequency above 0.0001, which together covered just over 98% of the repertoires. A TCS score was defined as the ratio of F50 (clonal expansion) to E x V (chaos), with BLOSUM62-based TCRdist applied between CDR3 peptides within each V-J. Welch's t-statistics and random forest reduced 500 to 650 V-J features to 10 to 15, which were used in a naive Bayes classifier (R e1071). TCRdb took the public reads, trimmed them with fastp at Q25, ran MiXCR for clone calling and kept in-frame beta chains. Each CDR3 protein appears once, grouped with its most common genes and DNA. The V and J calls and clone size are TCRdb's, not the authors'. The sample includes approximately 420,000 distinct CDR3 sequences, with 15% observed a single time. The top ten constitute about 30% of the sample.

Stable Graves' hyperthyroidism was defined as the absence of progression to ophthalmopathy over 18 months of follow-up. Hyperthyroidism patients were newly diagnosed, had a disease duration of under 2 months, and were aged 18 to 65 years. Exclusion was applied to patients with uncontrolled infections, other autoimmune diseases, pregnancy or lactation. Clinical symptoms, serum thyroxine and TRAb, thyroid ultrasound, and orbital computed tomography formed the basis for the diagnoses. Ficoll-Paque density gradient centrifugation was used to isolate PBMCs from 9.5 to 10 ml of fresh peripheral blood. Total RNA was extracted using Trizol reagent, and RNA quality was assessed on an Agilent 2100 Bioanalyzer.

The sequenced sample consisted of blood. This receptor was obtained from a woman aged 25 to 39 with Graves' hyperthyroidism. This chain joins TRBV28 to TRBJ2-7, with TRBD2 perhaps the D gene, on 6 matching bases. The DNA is TGTGCCAGCAGTACACTAGCACCAAAGAAAAACGAGCAGTACTTC. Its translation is CASSTLAPKKNEQYF.